The 27 T cell receptor beta chains below were found in one sample sequenced in a study of response to subunit inactivated influenza vaccine. TCRdb recomputed calls from the RT-PCR reads with MiXCR, one row per CDR3 protein. This table holds hundreds of thousands of distinct CDR3 sequences, over 9.5% found once. Sequenced here: PBMCs from blood, sampled on the day of vaccination. Every receptor here comes from a man aged 45-65 years who received an inactivated influenza vaccine.

This CDR3 is CSAKGLAENTEAFF. The CDR3 coding sequence is TGCAGTGCCAAAGGTCTGGCCGAGAACACTGAAGCTTTCTTT. This chain uses TRBV20-1 with TRBJ1-1, with no clear D. The V end was cut by 6 bases, the J end by 1 base, with 15 bases between. The CDR3 contains 14 residues. From germline, CDR1 is DFQATT and CDR2 SNEGSKA (reference sequence).

This clonotype was seen many times. V is TRBV7-8 and J is TRBJ2-1; possible D gene TRBD2, 5 bases. The CDR3 is made up of 15 amino acids. Germline loops: CDR1 SGHVS, CDR2 FQNEAQ. Trimming took off 3 bases at V and 0 bases at J, with 9 bases between the two ends. The DNA for the CDR3 is TGTGCCAGCAGCTTTTCCGGGGTCTCCTACAATGAGCAGTTCTTC. Translated: CASSFSGVSYNEQFF.

This clonotype was counted only a few times. The gene calls are TRBV10-3 and TRBJ1-6; D perhaps matches TRBD1 (5 bases). V lost 6 bases to trimming and J lost 7 bases, with 13 bases between them. The germline V gene encodes CDR1 ENHRY and CDR2 SYGVKD. The CDR3 is 14 residues long. CDR3 protein: CAISLGAPNSPLHF. CDR3 DNA: TGTGCCATCAGCCTCGGGGCCCCCAATTCACCCCTCCACTTT.

This clonotype was observed many times. In nucleotides, the CDR3 is TGTGCCAGCAGCCAGAGAAGGGCGCGCACAGATACGCAGTATTTT. Amino acids: CASSQRRARTDTQYF. The V call is TRBV3-1, the J call TRBJ2-3, with no clear D. Between the trimmed V and J ends, which lost 3 bases and 1 base, there was a span of 11 bases. Germline lookup yields CDR1 LGHDT and CDR2 YNNKEL (reference sequence). CDR3 size: 15 residues.

This clonotype was detected only a few times. The chain couples TRBV29-1 to TRBJ2-1; TRBD2 matches 8 bases. Germline V gene data show CDR1 as SQVTM and CDR2 as ANQGSEA. The CDR3 is 16 amino acids. V trimming: 1 base; J trimming: 0 bases; junction bases outside the gene matches: 5. CDR3 coding DNA: TGCAGCGTTGAAGCCCGGGAGGGCCCCTCCTACAATGAGCAGTTCTTC. This gives the protein CSVEAREGPSYNEQFF.

In nucleotides, the CDR3 is TGTGCCAGCAGTGCCTACAGGGGGCCGTACGAGCAGTACTTC. It yields the protein CASSAYRGPYEQYF. The genes are TRBV6-2 or TRBV6-3 and TRBJ2-7; 9 bases are shared with TRBD1. The CDR3 is 14 amino acids. Trimming at V came to 5 bases and at J to 4 bases, leaving 6 bases not matched to a gene. The V gene's germline CDR1 is MNHEY and CDR2 SVGEGT.

This clonotype was recorded many times. This chain joins TRBV24-1 and TRBJ1-1; 11 bases map to TRBD1. V was pared by 7 bases and J by 0 bases, with 6 bases of the junction left unmatched. The CDR3 consists of 16 residues. Per the germline V gene, CDR1 is KGHDR and CDR2 is SFDVKD. CDR3 nucleotide sequence: TGTGCCACCAGAGGACAGGGGGCGAGCATGAACACTGAAGCTTTCTTT. This sequence encodes CATRGQGASMNTEAFF.

The chain joins TRBV6-2 or TRBV6-3 to TRBJ1-1; TRBD1 matches at 7 bases. Germline lookup yields CDR1 MNHEY and CDR2 SVGEGT. Trimming removed 2 bases from V and 5 bases from J; junction bases left unmatched: 8. This CDR3 has 15 amino acids. The CDR3 sequence is CASSYATGAGTEAFF. Written as DNA, the CDR3 is TGTGCCAGCAGTTACGCTACAGGGGCGGGGACTGAAGCTTTCTTT.

The rearrangement uses TRBV20-1 and TRBJ2-1; unclear D gene. Germline V gene sequence: CDR1 DFQATT, CDR2 SNEGSKA (reference sequence). The CDR3 runs to 13 residues. V was pared by 2 bases and J by 9 bases, with 14 bases between. This chain's CDR3 is CSARKGVTTEQFF. In DNA, the CDR3 is TGCAGTGCTAGAAAAGGTGTAACCACTGAGCAGTTCTTC.

Only a few counts were recorded for this clonotype. V and J are TRBV7-6 and TRBJ2-5; maybe TRBD1 (5 bases). There are 11 residues in the CDR3. Trimming shortened V by 6 bases and J by 10 bases, and 12 bases separated the two germline ends. The V gene's germline CDR1 is SGHVS and CDR2 FNYEAQ. CDR3 DNA sequence: TGTGCCAGCAGGTCCAGGGAAGGCCAGTACTTC. Translating it yields CASRSREGQYF.

This clonotype was picked up a small number of times. The chain combines TRBV7-2 with TRBJ1-6, with D hard to call. CDR3 length: 17 amino acids. Trimming pared 1 base from V and 4 bases from J, leaving 14 bases between. From germline, CDR1 is SGHTA and CDR2 FQGNSA. The CDR3 here is CASSLGTELGYNSPLHF. The DNA of the CDR3 is TGTGCCAGCAGCTTAGGGACTGAACTGGGGTATAATTCACCCCTCCACTTT.

Turning to this clonotype: One junction end disagrees with the germline gene, perhaps due to a read error. The rearrangement joins TRBV7-7 to TRBJ2-2; D might be TRBD2 (5 bases). The CDR3 contains 14 residues. Germline V CDR1 and CDR2: SSHAT, FNYEAQ (reference sequence). CDR3 sequence reads: CASSLERGTGELFF. As DNA, the CDR3 is TGTGCTAGCAGCTTAGAACGGGGCACCGGGGAGCTGTTTTTT.

This clonotype has more than one count but fewer than ten. The rearrangement links TRBV6-2 or TRBV6-3 to TRBJ1-1, with 7 nucleotides matching TRBD1. V lost 2 bases, J lost 1 base, and 4 bases stayed unmatched. Germline assignment: CDR1 MNHEY and CDR2 SVGEGT. This CDR3 is 15 amino acids long. The DNA of the CDR3 is TGTGCCAGCAGTTACCGACGACAGGGGAACACTGAAGCTTTCTTT. This codes for CASSYRRQGNTEAFF.

In its sample, this clonotype was seen a few times. The CDR3 reads CASSLEVGQGPSYEQYF. CDR3 nucleotide sequence: TGTGCCAGCAGTTTAGAAGTAGGACAGGGCCCGTCCTACGAGCAGTACTTC. The chain uses TRBV12-3 or TRBV12-4 and TRBJ2-7, with 8 bases matching TRBD1. The V and J ends lost 1 base and 1 base, in that order; junction bases with no gene match: 9. This CDR3 comprises 17 residues.

The chain employs TRBV5-6 and TRBJ2-1, with D hard to call. CDR1 SGHDT and CDR2 YYEEEE come from the germline V gene. The CDR3 is made up of 14 amino acids. Trimming pared 1 base from V and 5 bases from J, leaving 10 bases between. The CDR3 DNA reads as TGTGCCAGCAGCTTGCCCCCCTTCCACAATGAGCAGTTCTTC. Its translation: CASSLPPFHNEQFF. Complete variable domain (other parts from reference TRBV5-6 and TRBJ2-1): DAGVTQSPTHLIKTRGQQVTLRCSPKSGHDTVSWYQQALGQGPQFIFQYYEEEERQRGNFPDRFSGHQFPNYSSELNVNALLLGDSALYLCASSLPPFHNEQFFGPGTRLTVL.

The gene calls are TRBV15 and TRBJ2-3; 7 bases are shared with TRBD1. The V gene's germline CDR1 is LNHNV and CDR2 YYDKDF (reference sequence). The CDR3 has 14 residues. V lost 5 bases to trimming and J lost 1 base; unmatched junction nucleotides: 3. The CDR3: CATSQGQRTDTQYF. CDR3 nucleotide sequence: TGTGCCACCAGCCAGGGACAGCGCACAGATACGCAGTATTTT.

The V call is TRBV4-2, the J call TRBJ2-2, with D maybe TRBD1 (6 bases). CDR1 and CDR2 (germline): LGHNA, YNFKEQ. The CDR3 is 16 residues long. Trimming removed 1 base from V and 3 bases from J, with 12 bases in between. The CDR3 spells CASSQALTGYTGELFF. CDR3 in DNA: TGTGCCAGCAGCCAAGCCCTAACAGGGTACACCGGGGAGCTGTTTTTT.

This clonotype was detected a few times. The chain carries TRBV4-2 and TRBJ2-3; D uncertain. Per the germline V gene, CDR1 is LGHNA and CDR2 is YNFKEQ. V gave up 0 bases and J gave up 1 base, with 11 bases separating them. CDR3 size: 16 residues. CDR3 in DNA: TGTGCCAGCAGCCAAGATGGTAGTAGGGGCACAGATACGCAGTATTTT. Its protein is CASSQDGSRGTDTQYF.

This clonotype was seen only a few times. The rearrangement uses TRBV5-1 and TRBJ1-2; no reliable D call. CDR3 length: 15 amino acids. The V gene's germline CDR1 is SGHRS and CDR2 YFSETQ. V was shortened by 0 bases and J by 4 bases, with 13 bases between the two germline ends. CDR3 protein: CASSLGQETSYGYTF. The CDR3 coding sequence is TGCGCCAGCAGCTTGGGGCAGGAGACTAGCTATGGCTACACCTTC.

This clonotype was detected many times. The chain links TRBV11-2 to TRBJ2-6; D unresolved. V lost 3 bases and J 0 bases, leaving 6 bases between the germline ends. The germline V gene has CDR1 SGHAT and CDR2 FQNNGV. The CDR3 has 15 residues. CDR3 sequence reads: CASSFRNSGANVLTF. The DNA of the CDR3 is TGTGCCAGCAGCTTTCGGAACTCTGGGGCCAACGTCCTGACTTTC.

The chain combines TRBV6-5 with TRBJ2-5, with TRBD2 as a possible D gene (6 bases). There are 12 residues in the CDR3. The V end was cut by 10 bases, the J end by 7 bases, with 16 bases between. Germline values: CDR1 MNHEY, CDR2 SVGAGI. This chain's CDR3 is CATTRREGTQYF. CDR3 coding DNA: TGTGCCACCACACGGAGGGAAGGGACCCAGTACTTC.

This clonotype was seen many times. The V gene is TRBV5-1, the J gene TRBJ1-3; D gene unclear. CDR3 length: 15 residues. Between the trimmed V and J ends, which lost 4 bases and 0 bases, there was a span of 11 bases. From germline, CDR1 is SGHRS and CDR2 YFSETQ. In DNA form, the CDR3 reads TGCGCCAGCAGCACCAATGGCAACTCTGGAAACACCATATATTTT. As protein: CASSTNGNSGNTIYF.

In this sample, this clonotype turned up a few times. This chain links TRBV2 with TRBJ2-2, with 8 bases fitting TRBD2. The V gene's germline CDR1 is SNHLY and CDR2 FYNNEI. CDR3 length equals 15 residues. V lost 1 base and J lost 9; bases outside the gene matches: 7. CDR3 in amino acids: CASSEVAGPPRELFF. The DNA of the CDR3 is TGTGCCAGCAGTGAAGTAGCGGGGCCTCCCCGGGAGCTGTTTTTT.

The chain recombines TRBV7-2 with TRBJ2-4, with D perhaps assigned TRBD1 or TRBD2 (5 bases each). The CDR3 is 14 residues long. Germline V gene data show CDR1 as SGHTA and CDR2 as FQGNSA. Trimming took off 3 bases at V and 7 bases at J, with 13 bases between the two ends. The CDR3 sequence: CASSLRGEGNIQYF. CDR3 DNA sequence: TGTGCCAGCAGCTTGAGGGGCGAGGGGAACATTCAGTACTTC.

This clonotype came up many times. This chain joins TRBV18 and TRBJ2-3; 10 bases are shared with TRBD2. This CDR3 region has 14 residues. CDR1 KGHSH and CDR2 LQKENI come from the germline V gene. V shed 7 bases, J shed 8 bases, and the junction held 9 bases outside the gene matches. CDR3 bases: TGTGCCAGCTTCCCTAGCGGGAGTATTTCTACGCAGTATTTT. It translates to CASFPSGSISTQYF. Full variable domain (remainder filled in from reference TRBV18 and TRBJ2-3): NAGVMQNPRHLVRRRGQEARLRCSPMKGHSHVYWYRQLPEEGLKFMVYLQKENIIDESGMPKERFSAEFPKEGPSILRIQQVVRGDSAAYFCASFPSGSISTQYFGPGTRLTVL.

The chain carries TRBV6-1 and TRBJ2-3, with TRBD1 identical over 10 bases. The CDR3 loop spans 14 amino acids. The V segment lost 6 bases and the J segment 5 bases; nucleotides outside the gene matches: 5. Germline V gene data show CDR1 as MNHNS and CDR2 as SASEGT. The CDR3 DNA follows: TGTGCCAGCAGGCGGGACAGGGGCTTAGATACGCAGTATTTT. The encoded protein is CASRRDRGLDTQYF.

This clonotype was seen repeatedly, ten times or more. The genes are TRBV5-1 and TRBJ2-7, with D tentatively TRBD2 (5 bases). Trimming pared 4 bases from V and 4 bases from J, leaving 15 bases between. The CDR3 totals 14 residues. CDR1 SGHRS and CDR2 YFSETQ come from the germline V gene. CDR3 sequence reads: CASSPRAPGYEQYF. CDR3 nucleotide sequence: TGCGCCAGCAGCCCTCGGGCCCCGGGGTACGAGCAGTACTTC. The complete variable domain, with remaining parts taken from reference TRBV5-1 and TRBJ2-7, reads KAGVTQTPRYLIKTRGQQVTLSCSPISGHRSVSWYQQTPGQGLQFLFEYFSETQRNKGNFPGRFSGRQFSNSRSEMNVSTLELGDSALYLCASSPRAPGYEQYFGPGTRLTVT.